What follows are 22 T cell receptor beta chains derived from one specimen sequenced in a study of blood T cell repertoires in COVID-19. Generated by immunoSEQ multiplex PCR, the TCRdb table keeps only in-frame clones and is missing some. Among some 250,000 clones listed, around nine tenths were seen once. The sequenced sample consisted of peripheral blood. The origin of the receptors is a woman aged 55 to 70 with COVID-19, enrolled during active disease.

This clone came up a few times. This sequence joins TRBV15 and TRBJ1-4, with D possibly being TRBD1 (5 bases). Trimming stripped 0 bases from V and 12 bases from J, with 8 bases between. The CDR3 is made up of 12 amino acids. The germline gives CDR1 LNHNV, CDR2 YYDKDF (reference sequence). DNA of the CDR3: TGTGCCACCAGCAGAGATCTAGGGGAACTGTTTTTT. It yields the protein CATSRDLGELFF.

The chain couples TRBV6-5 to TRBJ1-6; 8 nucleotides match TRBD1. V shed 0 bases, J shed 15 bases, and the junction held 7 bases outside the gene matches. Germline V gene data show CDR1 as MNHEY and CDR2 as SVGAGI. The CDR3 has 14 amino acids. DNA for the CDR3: TGTGCCAGCAGTTACTCGTACAGGGGGGGAAGCCTCCACTTT. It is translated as CASSYSYRGGSLHF.

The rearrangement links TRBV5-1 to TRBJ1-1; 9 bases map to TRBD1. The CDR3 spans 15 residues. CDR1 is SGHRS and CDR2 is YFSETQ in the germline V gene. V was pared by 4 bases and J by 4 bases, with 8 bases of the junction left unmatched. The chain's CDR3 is CASSRSGTGTTEAFF. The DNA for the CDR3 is TGCGCCAGCAGCCGCTCCGGGACAGGGACCACTGAAGCTTTCTTT.

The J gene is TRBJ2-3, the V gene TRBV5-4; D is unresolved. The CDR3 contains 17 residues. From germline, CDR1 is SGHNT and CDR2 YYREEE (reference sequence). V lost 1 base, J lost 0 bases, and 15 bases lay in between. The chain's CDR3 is CASSLPGRPSSTDTQYF. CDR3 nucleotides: TGTGCCAGCAGCTTGCCAGGTCGACCCTCGAGCACAGATACGCAGTATTTT.

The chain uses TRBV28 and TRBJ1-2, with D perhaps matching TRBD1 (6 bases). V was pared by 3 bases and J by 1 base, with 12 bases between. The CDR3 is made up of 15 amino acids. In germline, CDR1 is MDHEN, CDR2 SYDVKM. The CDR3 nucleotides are TGTGCCAGCAGTTTTCGGCAGGGGTTTAACTATGGCTACACCTTC. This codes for CASSFRQGFNYGYTF.

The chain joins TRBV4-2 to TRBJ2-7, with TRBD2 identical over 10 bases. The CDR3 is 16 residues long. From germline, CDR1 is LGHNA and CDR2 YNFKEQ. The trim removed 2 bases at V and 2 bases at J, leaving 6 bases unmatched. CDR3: CASSQRLAGVPYEQYF. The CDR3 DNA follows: TGTGCCAGCAGCCAACGGCTAGCGGGAGTTCCCTACGAGCAGTACTTC.

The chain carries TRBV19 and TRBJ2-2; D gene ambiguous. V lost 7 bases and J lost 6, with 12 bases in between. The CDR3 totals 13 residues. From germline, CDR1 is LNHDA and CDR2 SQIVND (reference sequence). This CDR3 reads CASTASSAGELFF. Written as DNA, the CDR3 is TGTGCCAGTACCGCGAGTTCCGCCGGGGAGCTGTTTTTT.

CDR3 in amino acids: CASRQGAQPQHF. The CDR3 DNA reads TGCGCCAGCCGGCAGGGTGCGCAGCCCCAGCATTTT. The chain combines TRBV10-2 with TRBJ1-5; possible D gene TRBD1, 5 bases. CDR1 and CDR2 (germline): WSHSY, SAAADI. V was trimmed by 8 bases and J by 7 bases, leaving 12 bases between them. The CDR3 spans 12 residues.

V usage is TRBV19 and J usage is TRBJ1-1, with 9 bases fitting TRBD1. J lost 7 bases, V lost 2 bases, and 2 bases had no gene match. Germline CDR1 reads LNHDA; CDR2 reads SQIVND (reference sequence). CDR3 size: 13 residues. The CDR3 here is CASSILTGGEAFF. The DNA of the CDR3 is TGTGCCAGTAGTATATTGACAGGGGGTGAAGCTTTCTTT.

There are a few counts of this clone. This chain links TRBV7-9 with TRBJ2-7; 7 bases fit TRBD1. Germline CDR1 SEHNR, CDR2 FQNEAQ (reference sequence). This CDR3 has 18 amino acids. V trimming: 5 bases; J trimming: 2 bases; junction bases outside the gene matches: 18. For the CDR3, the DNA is TGTGCCAGCAGCCCGCAGACTCAACCGGGACAGAGTACCTACGAGCAGTACTTC. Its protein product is CASSPQTQPGQSTYEQYF.

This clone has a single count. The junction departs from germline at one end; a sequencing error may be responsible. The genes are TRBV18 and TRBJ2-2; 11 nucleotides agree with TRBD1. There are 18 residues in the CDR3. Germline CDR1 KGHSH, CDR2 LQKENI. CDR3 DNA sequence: TGTGCCAGCTCCCCACGCGGGACAGGGGGTGACACGCCCGGGGAGCTGTTTTTT. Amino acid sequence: CASSPRGTGGDTPGELFF.

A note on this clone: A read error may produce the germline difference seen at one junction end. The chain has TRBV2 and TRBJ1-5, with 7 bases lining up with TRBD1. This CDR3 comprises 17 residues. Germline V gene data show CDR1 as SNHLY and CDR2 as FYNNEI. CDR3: CASSEGVTGLGNQPQHF. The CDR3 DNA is TGTGCCAGCAGCGAAGGGGTGACAGGGTTAGGCAATCAGCCCCAGCATTTT.

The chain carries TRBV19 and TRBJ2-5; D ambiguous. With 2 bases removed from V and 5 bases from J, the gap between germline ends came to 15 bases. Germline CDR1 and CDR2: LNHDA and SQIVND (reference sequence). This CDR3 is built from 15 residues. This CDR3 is CASSIPGNGRETQYF. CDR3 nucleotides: TGTGCCAGTAGTATACCAGGAAACGGTAGGGAGACCCAGTACTTC.

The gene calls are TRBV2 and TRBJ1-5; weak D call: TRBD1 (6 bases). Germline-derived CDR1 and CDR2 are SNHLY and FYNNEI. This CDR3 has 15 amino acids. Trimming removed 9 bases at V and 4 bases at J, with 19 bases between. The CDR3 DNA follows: TGTGCCAGTCATATGGACAGCGCAGGGAATCAGCCCCAGCATTTT. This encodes CASHMDSAGNQPQHF.

CDR3 region: CASSLEGTELGTEAFF. CDR3 coding DNA: TGTGCCAGCAGCTTAGAAGGGACAGAACTGGGGACTGAAGCTTTCTTT. The V call is TRBV11-2, the J call TRBJ1-1, with 7 bases that match TRBD1. J gave up 5 bases and V 0 bases, and 9 bases lay outside the gene matches. The CDR3 has 16 amino acids. Germline V gene lookup returns CDR1 SGHAT and CDR2 FQNNGV.

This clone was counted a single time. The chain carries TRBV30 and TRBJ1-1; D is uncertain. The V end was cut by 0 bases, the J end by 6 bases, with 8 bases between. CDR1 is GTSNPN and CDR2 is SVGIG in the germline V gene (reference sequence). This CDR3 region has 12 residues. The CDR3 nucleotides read TGTGCCTGGAGTGTACAGCGGTCTGAAGCTTTCTTT. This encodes CAWSVQRSEAFF.

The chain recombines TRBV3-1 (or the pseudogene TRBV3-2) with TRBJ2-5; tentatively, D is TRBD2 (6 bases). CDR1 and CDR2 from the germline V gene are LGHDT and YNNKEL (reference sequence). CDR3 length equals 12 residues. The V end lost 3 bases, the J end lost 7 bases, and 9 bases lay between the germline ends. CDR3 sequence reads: CASSHGSGTQYF. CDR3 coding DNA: TGTGCCAGCAGCCACGGGAGTGGGACCCAGTACTTC.

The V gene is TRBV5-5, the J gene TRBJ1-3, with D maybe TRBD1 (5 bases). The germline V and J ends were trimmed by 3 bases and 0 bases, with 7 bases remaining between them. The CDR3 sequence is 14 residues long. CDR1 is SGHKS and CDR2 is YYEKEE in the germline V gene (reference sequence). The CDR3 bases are TGTGCCAGCAGCTGGGGCAGCTCTGGAAACACCATATATTTT. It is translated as CASSWGSSGNTIYF.

For the CDR3, the DNA is TGTGCCAGCAGCTCGAGGACAGGGGGCACCGGGGAGCTGTTTTTT. Its protein is CASSSRTGGTGELFF. The chain uses TRBV7-2 and TRBJ2-2; 10 bases match TRBD1. V lost 4 bases and J lost 4; bases outside the gene matches: 3. In germline, CDR1 is SGHTA, CDR2 FQGNSA. The CDR3 contains 15 residues.

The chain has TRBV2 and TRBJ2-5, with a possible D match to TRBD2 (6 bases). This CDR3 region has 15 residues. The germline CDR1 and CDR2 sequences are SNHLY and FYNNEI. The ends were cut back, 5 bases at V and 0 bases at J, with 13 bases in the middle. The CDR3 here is CASSYSGPYQETQYF. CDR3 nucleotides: TGTGCCAGCAGTTATAGCGGCCCGTACCAAGAGACCCAGTACTTC.

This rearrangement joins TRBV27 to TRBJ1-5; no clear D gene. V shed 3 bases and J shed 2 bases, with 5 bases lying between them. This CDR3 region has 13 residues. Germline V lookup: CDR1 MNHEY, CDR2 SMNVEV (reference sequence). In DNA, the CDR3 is TGTGCCAGCAGTTTTCAGGGCAATCAGCCCCAGCATTTT. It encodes CASSFQGNQPQHF.

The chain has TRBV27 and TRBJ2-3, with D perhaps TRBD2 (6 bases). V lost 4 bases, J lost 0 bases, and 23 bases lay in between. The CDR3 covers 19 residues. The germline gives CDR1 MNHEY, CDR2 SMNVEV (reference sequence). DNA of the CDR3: TGTGCCAGCAGTTCGGGTAGCGGTCGGGCAAAAGCTAGCACAGATACGCAGTATTTT. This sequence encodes CASSSGSGRAKASTDTQYF.